Given below is one TCR beta chain in context. Likely unrecorded immune exposures existed in these nominally healthy donors. The data originate from a study of cytomegalovirus exposure and HLA in healthy donors. The PCR made use of 60 Vbeta and 13 Jbeta primers. Data came from immunoSEQ multiplex PCR; TCRdb stores just in-frame clones and leaves some out. Of nearly 200,000 clones in the sample, 75% to 80% were seen once. What was sequenced was PBMCs. The TCR originated in a woman aged 30 to 39 in good health and CMV-seropositive.

Here the CDR3 DNA reads TGCGCCAGCAGCCAATCTCCCGACGTGCGGATCTACGAGCAGTACTTC. It specifies CASSQSPDVRIYEQYF. J is TRBJ2-7 and V is TRBV4-1; D remains unclear. Trimming pared 2 bases from V and 3 bases from J, leaving 17 bases between. This CDR3 is built from 16 residues. Per the germline V gene, CDR1 is MGHRA and CDR2 is YSYEKL.